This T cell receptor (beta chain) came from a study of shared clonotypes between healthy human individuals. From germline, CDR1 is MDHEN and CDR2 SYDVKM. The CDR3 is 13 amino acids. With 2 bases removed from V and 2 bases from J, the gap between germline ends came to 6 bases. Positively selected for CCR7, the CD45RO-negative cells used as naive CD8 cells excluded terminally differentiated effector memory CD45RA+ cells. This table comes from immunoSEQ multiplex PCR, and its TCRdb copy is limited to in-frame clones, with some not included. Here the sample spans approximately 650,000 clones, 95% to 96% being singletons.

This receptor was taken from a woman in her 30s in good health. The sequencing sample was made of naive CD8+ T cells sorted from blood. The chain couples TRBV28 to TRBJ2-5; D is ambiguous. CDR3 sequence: CASSLNTQETQYF. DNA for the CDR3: TGTGCCAGCAGTTTAAACACTCAAGAGACCCAGTACTTC. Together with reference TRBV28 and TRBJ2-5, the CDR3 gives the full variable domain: DVKVTQSSRYLVKRTGEKVFLECVQDMDHENMFWYRQDPGLGLRLIYFSYDVKMKEKGDIPEGYSVSREKKERFSLILESASTNQTSMYLCASSLNTQETQYFGPGTRLLVL.